This T cell receptor (beta chain) originates from a study of shared clonotypes between healthy human individuals. Division of CD4+ cells produced a CD45RA+ naive subset and a CD45RA-negative memory subset. The repertoire was sequenced with immunoSEQ multiplex PCR; TCRdb's copy has only in-frame clones and lacks some. The table has a few hundred thousand clones, around 97% seen once. Study results and limitations: Apart from blood, nothing was sampled; tissue repertoires likely differ. Among the subsets, naive ones generally showed larger estimated richness than memory ones. The generation probabilities recorded for non-shared clonotypes fell below those of clonotypes shared by all four donors.

A remark on this clone: Its cognate antigen is unknown.

The germline V and J ends were trimmed by 6 bases and 6 bases, with 14 bases remaining between them. Germline lookup yields CDR1 MDHEN and CDR2 SYDVKM. This CDR3 is 13 amino acids long. The receptor was isolated from a woman aged 30 to 39 in good health. The sequenced material came from naive CD4+ T cells sorted from blood. Subset defined: CD45RA+ positively selected. The V gene is TRBV28, the J gene TRBJ1-1; tentative D call: TRBD1 (5 bases). The DNA for the CDR3 is TGTGCCAGCAGAAAGACAGTTGGCGCTGAAGCTTTCTTT. This gives the protein CASRKTVGAEAFF. The full variable domain, with the rest looked up from reference TRBV28 and TRBJ1-1, is DVKVTQSSRYLVKRTGEKVFLECVQDMDHENMFWYRQDPGLGLRLIYFSYDVKMKEKGDIPEGYSVSREKKERFSLILESASTNQTSMYLCASRKTVGAEAFFGQGTRLTVV.